One and the same sample provided the 7 T cell receptor beta chains below, sequenced in a study of tumour-infiltrating T cells in Burkitt lymphoma (dated by TCRdb to 2019 to 2021). Library creation used the immunoSEQ multiplex PCR assay. Held by TCRdb, this immuneACCESS table contains in-frame sequences only and omits some clones. Under half of the omission traces to an unresolved V gene where checked; the cause of the rest is unknown. The sample yields about 9,200 clones; roughly 58% were counted once. Less than 6% of the sample comes from the top ten. The sample comprised tumor tissue. Receptors were obtained from a human donor with diffuse large B-cell lymphoma.

This rearrangement joins TRBV7-2 to TRBJ2-5; D unresolved. Between the trimmed V and J ends, which lost 2 bases and 0 bases, there was a span of 4 bases. The CDR3 is 13 residues long. CDR1 is SGHTA, CDR2 FQGNSA, per germline. The CDR3 DNA sequence: TGTGCCAGCAGCTTACAGTACCAAGAGACCCAGTACTTC. This encodes CASSLQYQETQYF.

This clone occurred a few times. The gene calls are TRBV7-6 and TRBJ2-2; tentatively, D is TRBD1 (6 bases). Trimming cost V 4 bases and J 7 bases, with 10 bases left between them. Germline V gene sequence: CDR1 SGHVS, CDR2 FNYEAQ. This CDR3 region has 13 residues. Here the CDR3 DNA reads TGTGCCAGCAGCTCCCCAGGGGACGGGGAGCTGTTTTTT. It codes for CASSSPGDGELFF.

This clone was seen a handful of times. The V call is TRBV7-2, the J call TRBJ2-7; TRBD1 might be the D (6 bases). The CDR3 extends over 13 amino acids. Germline assignment: CDR1 SGHTA and CDR2 FQGNSA. V was pared by 0 bases and J by 3 bases, with 6 bases between. The CDR3 coding sequence is TGTGCCAGCAGCTTAGCGGACAGCTACGAGCAGTACTTC. It is translated as CASSLADSYEQYF.

V gene TRBV19 combines with J gene TRBJ2-7, with TRBD2 as a possible D gene (7 bases). Germline CDR1 and CDR2: LNHDA and SQIVND (reference sequence). Trimming took off 3 bases at V and 2 bases at J, with 11 bases between the two ends. This CDR3 region has 14 residues. CDR3 DNA: TGTGCCAGTAGTATGGGAGGGGGGCCCTACGAGCAGTACTTC. This codes for CASSMGGGPYEQYF.

V usage is TRBV10-2 and J usage is TRBJ2-7; D possibly corresponds to TRBD1 (6 bases). The CDR3 loop spans 15 amino acids. Germline CDR1 and CDR2: WSHSY and SAAADI. V lost 9 bases to trimming and J lost 0 bases, with 18 bases between them. This CDR3 reads CASPPHKDSSYEQYF. Written as DNA, the CDR3 is TGCGCCAGTCCCCCCCACAAGGACAGCTCCTACGAGCAGTACTTC.

This clone was recorded a few times. The chain links TRBV7-9 to TRBJ2-1; either TRBD1 or TRBD2 may supply D (5 bases each). CDR1 is SEHNR and CDR2 is FQNEAQ in the germline V gene (reference sequence). This CDR3 is built from 18 residues. The ends were cut back, 6 bases at V and 2 bases at J, with 23 bases in the middle. The chain's CDR3 is CASSWGTGQGAAYNEQFF. In nucleotides, the CDR3 is TGTGCCAGCAGTTGGGGCACTGGGCAGGGAGCCGCCTACAATGAGCAGTTCTTC. Drawing the rest from reference TRBV7-9 and TRBJ2-1, the complete variable domain is DTGVSQNPRHKITKRGQNVTFRCDPISEHNRLYWYRQTLGQGPEFLTYFQNEAQLEKSRLLSDRFSAERPKGSFSTLEIQRTEQGDSAMYLCASSWGTGQGAAYNEQFFGPGTRLTVL.

The chain uses TRBV20-1 and TRBJ2-5, with D hard to call. V was cut by 1 base and J by 6 bases, with 6 bases left in between. CDR1 is DFQATT, CDR2 SNEGSKA, per germline (reference sequence). CDR3 length: 11 amino acids. CDR3 loop: CSARAEQTQYF. DNA of the CDR3: TGCAGTGCTAGAGCCGAACAGACCCAGTACTTC.